The 26 T cell receptor beta chains below come from one sample, sequenced in a study of CD8+ T cells in alopecia areata. RNA extraction and reverse transcription yielded cDNA as sequencing template. Some clones are missing from TCRdb's copy, which holds only in-frame ones; the method was immunoSEQ multiplex PCR. The sample has 210,000 or so clones; approximately 65% are singletons. This sample's treatment: oral pan-JAK inhibitor, 5-10 mg twice daily. Sequencing was performed on CD4+ T cells sorted from blood, taken between weeks 43 and 45, from a patient treated with tofacitinib. The receptors come from a human donor with alopecia areata.

The count of this clone is one. J is TRBJ2-5 and V is TRBV30, with 10 nucleotides matching TRBD1. The CDR3 is made up of 12 amino acids. J gave up 11 bases and V 2 bases, and 5 bases lay outside the gene matches. CDR1 is GTSNPN, CDR2 SVGIG, per germline (reference sequence). Here the CDR3 DNA reads TGTGCCTGGAGTCAGGGACAGGGGAGTCAGTACTTC. Translated: CAWSQGQGSQYF.

Details on this clone: This sample includes further DNA sequences coding for the same CDR3. The rearrangement uses TRBV30 and TRBJ1-1; D is unclear. Germline CDR1 is GTSNPN and CDR2 is SVGIG (reference sequence). The CDR3 runs to 13 residues. Trimming left V 1 base short and J 0 bases short, with 6 bases between. The CDR3 DNA reads TGTGCCTGGAGTGGGTCGATGAACACTGAAGCTTTCTTT. Its protein product is CAWSGSMNTEAFF. Full variable domain (rest looked up from reference TRBV30 and TRBJ1-1): SQTIHQWPATLVQPVGSPLSLECTVEGTSNPNLYWYRQAAGRGLQLLFYSVGIGQISSEVPQNLSASRPQDRQFILSSKKLLLSDSGFYLCAWSGSMNTEAFFGQGTRLTVV.

This clone was picked up a small number of times. The chain uses TRBV11-2 and TRBJ2-7; 9 bases align to TRBD2. The germline gives CDR1 SGHAT, CDR2 FQNNGV. The CDR3 runs 14 residues. Trimming took 5 bases from V and 4 from J; bases not matched to a gene: 6. CDR3 in DNA: TGTGCCAGCAGCCACCTAGCGGGAAAGTACGAGCAGTACTTC. Protein sequence: CASSHLAGKYEQYF.

This clone was observed a handful of times. V usage is TRBV11-2 and J usage is TRBJ2-3; possible D gene TRBD2, 5 bases. The V gene lost 9 bases and the J gene lost 0 bases, with 13 bases spanning the gap. Germline-derived CDR1 and CDR2 are SGHAT and FQNNGV. The CDR3 is 14 residues long. The CDR3 protein is CASVSRGSTDTQYF. CDR3 bases: TGTGCCAGTGTCTCGAGAGGGAGCACAGATACGCAGTATTTT.

This clone was seen only once. The chain is built from TRBV2 and TRBJ2-5; TRBD1 is a possible D gene (6 bases). V was clipped by 11 bases and J by 2 bases, with 12 bases between them. Germline lookup yields CDR1 SNHLY and CDR2 FYNNEI. The CDR3 spans 12 residues. In DNA form, the CDR3 reads TGTGCCGGGTTACAGGGTCAAGAGACCCAGTACTTC. This encodes CAGLQGQETQYF.

The V gene is TRBV19, the J gene TRBJ2-2; possible D gene TRBD1, 5 bases. V lost 5 bases and J lost 1, with 8 bases in between. This CDR3 is built from 14 residues. The germline gives CDR1 LNHDA, CDR2 SQIVND (reference sequence). The CDR3 here is CASSSQGNTGELFF. As DNA, the CDR3 is TGTGCCAGTAGTTCGCAGGGGAACACCGGGGAGCTGTTTTTT.

The chain uses TRBV19 and TRBJ1-5; maybe TRBD1 (6 bases). The length of the CDR3 is 16 residues. The V gene lost 4 bases and the J gene lost 4 bases, with 17 bases spanning the gap. The germline gives CDR1 LNHDA, CDR2 SQIVND (reference sequence). CDR3 bases: TGTGCCAGTAGTACCCCGTGGGCAGGGGATAATCAGCCCCAGCATTTT. Translated: CASSTPWAGDNQPQHF. Variable domain in full (rest from reference TRBV19 and TRBJ1-5): DGGITQSPKYLFRKEGQNVTLSCEQNLNHDAMYWYRQDPGQGLRLIYYSQIVNDFQKGDIAEGYSVSREKKESFPLTVTSAQKNPTAFYLCASSTPWAGDNQPQHFGDGTRLSIL.

J is TRBJ2-1 and V is TRBV5-1; D remains unclear. The CDR3 contains 15 residues. V was cut by 2 bases and J by 5 bases, with 14 bases left in between. CDR1 is SGHRS and CDR2 is YFSETQ in the germline V gene. CDR3 DNA sequence: TGCGCCAGCAGCTTACGGTCTCCCCCGGACAATGAGCAGTTCTTC. Protein product: CASSLRSPPDNEQFF.

This chain links TRBV7-2 with TRBJ1-1; D is ambiguous. V lost 5 bases to trimming and J lost 1 base, with 11 bases between them. The CDR3 totals 14 residues. CDR1 and CDR2 from the germline V gene are SGHTA and FQGNSA. CDR3 in amino acids: CASSPPPGNTEAFF. CDR3 nucleotides: TGTGCCAGCAGCCCCCCGCCGGGGAACACTGAAGCTTTCTTT.

A few counts support this clone. The rearrangement links TRBV10-3 to TRBJ1-2; 7 positions match TRBD1. The CDR3 is 13 residues long. Losses at the gene ends were 10 bases for V and 2 bases for J; bases not matched to a gene: 7. The germline CDR1 and CDR2 sequences are ENHRY and SYGVKD. For the CDR3, the DNA is TGTGCCACAGAGGGAGGGGGCAACTATGGCTACACCTTC. Residues: CATEGGGNYGYTF.

The gene calls are TRBV25-1 and TRBJ2-4; D possibly matches TRBD1 or TRBD2 (7 bases each). V lost 5 bases and J lost 1, with 15 bases in between. The CDR3 spans 16 residues. Germline V gene lookup returns CDR1 MGHDK and CDR2 SYGVNS. The CDR3 loop reads CASSTRGEGAKNIQYF. The CDR3 coding sequence is TGTGCCAGCAGTACCAGGGGGGAGGGGGCCAAAAACATTCAGTACTTC.

V gene TRBV6-5 combines with J gene TRBJ2-4; D uncertain. The germline CDR1 and CDR2 sequences are MNHEY and SVGAGI. V shed 6 bases and J shed 1 base, with 13 bases lying between them. This CDR3 has 15 residues. CDR3 coding DNA: TGTGCCAGCAGACCCGATGTGTGGGCCAAAAACATTCAGTACTTC. This codes for CASRPDVWAKNIQYF.

This sequence joins TRBV30 and TRBJ1-6; possibly TRBD1 for D (5 bases). Trimming left V 4 bases short and J 10 bases short, with 35 bases between. The length of the CDR3 is 20 residues. Germline CDR1 GTSNPN, CDR2 SVGIG (reference sequence). The CDR3 nucleotides read TGTGCCTGGACCCACAGGCGGAGTCAACCCGGAGTTCAGGGCAGCTCACCCCTCCACTTT. As protein: CAWTHRRSQPGVQGSSPLHF. Drawing the rest from reference TRBV30 and TRBJ1-6, the complete variable domain is SQTIHQWPATLVQPVGSPLSLECTVEGTSNPNLYWYRQAAGRGLQLLFYSVGIGQISSEVPQNLSASRPQDRQFILSSKKLLLSDSGFYLCAWTHRRSQPGVQGSSPLHFGNGTRLTVT.

V is TRBV2 and J is TRBJ1-2, with a weak D call TRBD1 (6 bases). V was pared by 10 bases and J by 6 bases, with 15 bases between. The CDR3 runs 12 residues. Germline loops: CDR1 SNHLY, CDR2 FYNNEI. The CDR3 sequence is CAINRDEDGYTF. DNA of the CDR3: TGTGCCATCAACAGGGATGAGGATGGCTACACCTTC.

The chain is built from TRBV30 and TRBJ1-1, with D hard to call. The V end was cut by 1 base, the J end by 1 base, with 10 bases between. The CDR3 extends over 14 amino acids. Germline V gene data show CDR1 as GTSNPN and CDR2 as SVGIG (reference sequence). This CDR3 reads CAWSGQPKNTEAFF. The DNA for the CDR3 is TGTGCCTGGAGTGGGCAGCCGAAGAACACTGAAGCTTTCTTT.

V is TRBV7-2 and J is TRBJ2-3; D is undetermined. V shed 6 bases and J shed 2 bases, with 3 bases lying between them. CDR1 is SGHTA and CDR2 is FQGNSA in the germline V gene. CDR3 size: 11 residues. The CDR3 here is CASRDTDTQYF. CDR3 coding DNA: TGTGCCAGCAGGGACACAGATACGCAGTATTTT.

About this clone: The sample holds other DNA sequences that translate to the same CDR3. The genes are TRBV29-1 and TRBJ2-7; D unclear. The CDR3 has 12 residues. CDR1 and CDR2 (germline): SQVTM, ANQGSEA. Deletions cut 4 bases from V and 2 bases from J, with 9 bases between. The CDR3 DNA follows: TGCAGCGTTGTTGCTGGAACCTACGAGCAGTACTTC. This gives the protein CSVVAGTYEQYF.

The rearrangement links TRBV30 to TRBJ2-3; 8 bases agree with TRBD1. CDR1 and CDR2 (germline): GTSNPN, SVGIG (reference sequence). With V trimmed by 3 bases and J by 3 bases, 5 bases remained unmatched. The CDR3 is 14 residues long. For the CDR3, the DNA is TGTGCCTGGAGGCTGGACAGGGATACAGATACGCAGTATTTT. Translating it yields CAWRLDRDTDTQYF.

This clone was counted only a few times. The J gene is TRBJ1-2, the V gene TRBV4-3; no clear D. The germline V gene has CDR1 LGHNA and CDR2 YSLEER. The ends were cut back, 1 base at V and 8 bases at J, with 11 bases in the middle. This CDR3 is 13 amino acids long. The DNA of the CDR3 is TGCGCCAGCAGCCAAGGTTCCGGGGTCGGCTACACCTTC. Protein: CASSQGSGVGYTF.

This clone has just a few counts. The chain recombines TRBV4-1 with TRBJ2-7; D is unresolved. V gave up 3 bases and J gave up 6 bases, with 15 bases separating them. The CDR3 sequence is 14 residues long. From germline, CDR1 is MGHRA and CDR2 YSYEKL. This CDR3 is CASSHGGVKREQYF. CDR3 sequence (DNA): TGCGCCAGCAGCCATGGTGGGGTTAAGCGCGAGCAGTACTTC.

The chain links TRBV5-1 to TRBJ2-3; 14 nucleotides agree with TRBD2. J was trimmed by 8 bases and V by 4 bases; bases with no gene match: 9. Germline-derived CDR1 and CDR2 are SGHRS and YFSETQ. The CDR3 is 16 residues long. The CDR3 is CASSAGTSGSVGTQYF. As DNA, the CDR3 is TGCGCCAGCAGCGCAGGGACTAGCGGGAGTGTAGGTACGCAGTATTTT.

The rearrangement uses TRBV30 and TRBJ1-5; possibly TRBD1 for D (6 bases). V lost 2 bases to trimming and J lost 3 bases, with 8 bases between them. Germline CDR1 and CDR2: GTSNPN and SVGIG (reference sequence). This CDR3 contains 13 residues. CDR3 coding DNA: TGTGCCTGGAGTCGGACAGACAATCAGCCCCAGCATTTT. Protein: CAWSRTDNQPQHF. Combining the CDR3 with reference TRBV30 and TRBJ1-5 gives the whole variable domain SQTIHQWPATLVQPVGSPLSLECTVEGTSNPNLYWYRQAAGRGLQLLFYSVGIGQISSEVPQNLSASRPQDRQFILSSKKLLLSDSGFYLCAWSRTDNQPQHFGDGTRLSIL.

This clone showed up just a few times. The V and J genes are TRBV5-6 and TRBJ1-4; D is unresolved. Germline V gene data show CDR1 as SGHDT and CDR2 as YYEEEE. Between the trimmed V and J ends, which lost 4 bases and 0 bases, there was a span of 4 bases. The CDR3 runs to 13 residues. Written as DNA, the CDR3 is TGTGCCAGCAGCAGATCAACTAATGAAAAACTGTTTTTT. It specifies CASSRSTNEKLFF.

This chain's CDR3 is CSVFGEDLYGYTF. The CDR3 region has the DNA TGCAGCGTTTTCGGGGAAGATCTCTATGGCTACACCTTC. This chain connects TRBV29-1 to TRBJ1-2; D not resolved. V was clipped by 5 bases and J by 4 bases, with 14 bases between them. This CDR3 comprises 13 residues. Per the germline V gene, CDR1 is SQVTM and CDR2 is ANQGSEA. Using reference TRBV29-1 and TRBJ1-2 for the parts outside the CDR3, the full variable domain is SAVISQKPSRDICQRGTSLTIQCQVDSQVTMMFWYRQQPGQSLTLIATANQGSEATYESGFVIDKFPISRPNLTFSTLTVSNMSPEDSSIYLCSVFGEDLYGYTFGSGTRLTVV.

This clone came up once. The V and J genes are TRBV30 and TRBJ1-4; D gene ambiguous. V gave up 1 base and J gave up 7 bases, with 10 bases separating them. This CDR3 region has 13 residues. The germline V gene has CDR1 GTSNPN and CDR2 SVGIG (reference sequence). The CDR3 sequence is CAWSEGIGEKLFF. For the CDR3, the DNA is TGTGCCTGGAGTGAAGGGATTGGTGAAAAACTGTTTTTT.

A note on this clone: Other DNA sequences in this sample translate to the same CDR3. V gene TRBV27 combines with J gene TRBJ1-1; D unclear. V lost 2 bases and J 1 base, leaving 5 bases between the germline ends. The CDR3 has 13 residues. CDR1 is MNHEY and CDR2 is SMNVEV in the germline V gene (reference sequence). CDR3 nucleotides: TGTGCCAGCAGTTTAAGGCAGAACACTGAAGCTTTCTTT. It translates to CASSLRQNTEAFF.